The rows below give T cell receptor beta chains drawn from one sample of a study of blood T cells in healthy people across ages. Each CDR3 protein gets one entry after TCRdb re-called the 5' RACE reads with MiXCR. The sample lists about 900,000 distinct CDR3 sequences; about 59% were seen once. The specimen was blood. Receptors originate from a man between 25 and 39 years old in good health. CDR3s leave out the opening cysteine and the closing phenylalanine or tryptophan. A D gene is named only where the DNA matches it firmly.

J gene: TRBJ1-6; D gene: NA; V gene: TRBV6-5; CDR3 protein: ASSRGGQDSPLH
J gene: TRBJ2-4; D gene: NA; V gene: TRBV7-9; CDR3 protein: ASSFQGARGVAKNIQY
J gene: TRBJ1-4; D gene: TRBD1; V gene: TRBV5-1; CDR3 protein: ASKTGQGSANEKLF
J gene: TRBJ2-1; D gene: NA; V gene: TRBV7-9; CDR3 protein: ASSPDVYNEQF
J gene: TRBJ2-3; D gene: NA; V gene: TRBV4-3; CDR3 protein: ASSSDVYGRTDTQY
J gene: TRBJ2-1; D gene: TRBD2; V gene: TRBV7-2; CDR3 protein: ASSHGTSGGGEQF
J gene: TRBJ1-4; D gene: NA; V gene: TRBV4-3; CDR3 protein: ASSQDRPSGANEKLF
J gene: TRBJ1-2; D gene: NA; V gene: TRBV6-2/TRBV6-3; CDR3 protein: ASEAGAGGYT
J gene: TRBJ2-1; D gene: TRBD1; V gene: TRBV4-3; CDR3 protein: ASSQEGQGRGEQF
J gene: TRBJ1-4; D gene: NA; V gene: TRBV29-1; CDR3 protein: SVKVDGTNEKLF